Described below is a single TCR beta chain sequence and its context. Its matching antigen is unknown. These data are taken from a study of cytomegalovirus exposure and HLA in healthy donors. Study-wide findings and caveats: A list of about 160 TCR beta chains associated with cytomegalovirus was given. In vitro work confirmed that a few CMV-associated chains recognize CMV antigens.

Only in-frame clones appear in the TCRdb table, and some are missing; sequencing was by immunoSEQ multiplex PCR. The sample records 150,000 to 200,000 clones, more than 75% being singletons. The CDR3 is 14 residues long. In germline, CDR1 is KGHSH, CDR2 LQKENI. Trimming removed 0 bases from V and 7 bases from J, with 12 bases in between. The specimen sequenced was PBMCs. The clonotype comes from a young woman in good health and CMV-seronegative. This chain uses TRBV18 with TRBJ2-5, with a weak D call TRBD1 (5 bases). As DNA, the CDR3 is TGTGCCAGCTCACCACCGTCTCAGGGTTGGACCCAGTACTTC. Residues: CASSPPSQGWTQYF.